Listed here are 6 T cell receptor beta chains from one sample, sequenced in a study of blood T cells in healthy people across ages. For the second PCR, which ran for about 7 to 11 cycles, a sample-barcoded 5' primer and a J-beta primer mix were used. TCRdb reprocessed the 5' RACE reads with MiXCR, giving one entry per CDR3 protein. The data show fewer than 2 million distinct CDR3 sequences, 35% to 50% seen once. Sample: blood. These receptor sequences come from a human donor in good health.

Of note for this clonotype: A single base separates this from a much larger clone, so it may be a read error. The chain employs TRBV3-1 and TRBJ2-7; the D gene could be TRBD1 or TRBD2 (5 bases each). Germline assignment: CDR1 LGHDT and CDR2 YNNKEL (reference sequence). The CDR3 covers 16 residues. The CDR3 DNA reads TGTACCAGCAGCCAAGTGAGGGTCCCTGGGGGTTACGAGCAGTACTTC. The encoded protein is CTSSQVRVPGGYEQYF.

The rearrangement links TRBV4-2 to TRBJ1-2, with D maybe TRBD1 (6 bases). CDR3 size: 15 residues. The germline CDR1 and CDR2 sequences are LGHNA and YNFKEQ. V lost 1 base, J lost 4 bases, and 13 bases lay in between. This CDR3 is CASSQGQEGRYGYTF. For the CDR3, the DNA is TGTGCCAGCAGCCAAGGACAGGAGGGACGCTATGGCTACACCTTC.

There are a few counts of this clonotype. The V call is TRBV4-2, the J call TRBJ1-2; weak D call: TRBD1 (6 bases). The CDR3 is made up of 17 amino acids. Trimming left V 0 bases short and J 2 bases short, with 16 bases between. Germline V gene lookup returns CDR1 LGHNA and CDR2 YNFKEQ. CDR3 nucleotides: TGTGCCAGCAGCCAAGAACCTTCGGGGCAGGGGAACTATGGCTACACCTTC. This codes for CASSQEPSGQGNYGYTF.

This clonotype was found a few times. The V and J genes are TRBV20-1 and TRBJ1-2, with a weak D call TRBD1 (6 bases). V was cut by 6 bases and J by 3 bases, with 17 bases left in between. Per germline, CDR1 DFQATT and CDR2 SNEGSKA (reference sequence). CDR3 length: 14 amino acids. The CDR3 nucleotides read TGCAGTGCCCCCCGTGGAGGGGGGCACTATGGCTACACCTTC. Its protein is CSAPRGGGHYGYTF.

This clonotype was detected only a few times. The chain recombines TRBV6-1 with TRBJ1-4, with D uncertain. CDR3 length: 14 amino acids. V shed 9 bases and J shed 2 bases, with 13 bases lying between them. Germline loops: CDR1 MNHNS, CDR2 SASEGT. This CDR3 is CASLSRRTNEKLFF. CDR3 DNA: TGTGCCAGTCTTTCTAGGCGTACTAATGAAAAACTGTTTTTT.

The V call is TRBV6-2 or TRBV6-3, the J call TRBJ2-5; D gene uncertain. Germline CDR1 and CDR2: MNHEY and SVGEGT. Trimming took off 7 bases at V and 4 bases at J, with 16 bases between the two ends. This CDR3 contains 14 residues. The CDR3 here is CASTTRMESETQYF. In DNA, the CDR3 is TGTGCCAGCACCACCCGGATGGAGTCAGAGACCCAGTACTTC.